The 10 T cell receptor beta chains presented below share a single source sample, sequenced in a study of blood T cell repertoires in COVID-19. The method was immunoSEQ multiplex PCR; TCRdb's version includes in-frame clones alone and lacks a portion of them. The sample lists about 250,000 clones, about 85% occurring once. Source material: peripheral blood. These receptors all come from a woman older than 75 with acute or convalescent COVID-19.

The rearrangement uses TRBV29-1 and TRBJ2-1, with a possible D match to TRBD2 (6 bases). This CDR3 contains 14 residues. The germline CDR1 and CDR2 sequences are SQVTM and ANQGSEA. Trimming pared 2 bases from V and 9 bases from J, leaving 17 bases between. In DNA form, the CDR3 reads TGCAGCGTTGAACGGACGGGGGATGGGGGTGAGCAGTTCTTC. This sequence encodes CSVERTGDGGEQFF.

The chain joins TRBV19 to TRBJ1-5; TRBD1 might be the D (6 bases). Germline lookup yields CDR1 LNHDA and CDR2 SQIVND (reference sequence). This CDR3 is built from 15 residues. The germline V and J ends were trimmed by 9 bases and 4 bases, with 19 bases remaining between them. The CDR3 DNA follows: TGTGCCAGCCGAGCGGACAGTTCCCGTAATCAGCCCCAGCATTTT. Its translation: CASRADSSRNQPQHF.

This chain uses TRBV9 with TRBJ2-1; tentative D call: TRBD1 (5 bases). Trimming removed 6 bases at V and 7 bases at J, with 11 bases between. The V gene's germline CDR1 is SGDLS and CDR2 YYNGEE. The length of the CDR3 is 12 residues. The DNA for the CDR3 is TGTGCCAGCAAGGGGCCTGGGAATGAGCAGTTCTTC. Protein sequence: CASKGPGNEQFF.

This clone showed up just a few times. The rearrangement joins TRBV30 to TRBJ2-1; tentatively, D is TRBD2 (6 bases). Trimming took 4 bases from V and 6 from J, leaving 16 bases between them. From germline, CDR1 is GTSNPN and CDR2 SVGIG (reference sequence). This CDR3 comprises 14 residues. CDR3 loop: CAWNPGLLLNEQFF. The CDR3 coding sequence is TGTGCCTGGAACCCGGGACTCCTTCTCAATGAGCAGTTCTTC.

The chain combines TRBV5-4 with TRBJ1-4; 7 bases map to TRBD1. Germline assignment: CDR1 SGHNT and CDR2 YYREEE (reference sequence). The CDR3 is 14 residues long. The trim removed 6 bases at V and 2 bases at J, leaving 4 bases unmatched. CDR3 in amino acids: CASTQQGTNEKLFF. The CDR3 region has the DNA TGTGCCAGCACCCAACAGGGGACTAATGAAAAACTGTTTTTT.

This chain connects TRBV30 to TRBJ2-5; unclear D gene. Germline loops: CDR1 GTSNPN, CDR2 SVGIG (reference sequence). There are 12 residues in the CDR3. V was trimmed by 4 bases and J by 2 bases, leaving 8 bases between them. The CDR3 reads CAWNSGQETQYF. Here the CDR3 DNA reads TGTGCCTGGAATTCGGGTCAAGAGACCCAGTACTTC. Variable domain in full (rest from reference TRBV30 and TRBJ2-5): SQTIHQWPATLVQPVGSPLSLECTVEGTSNPNLYWYRQAAGRGLQLLFYSVGIGQISSEVPQNLSASRPQDRQFILSSKKLLLSDSGFYLCAWNSGQETQYFGPGTRLLVL.

This clone was observed a handful of times. This rearrangement joins TRBV11-2 to TRBJ1-3, with a tentative D call TRBD1 (5 bases). The V gene lost 0 bases and the J gene lost 1 base, with 10 bases spanning the gap. CDR3 length: 16 residues. Germline CDR1 reads SGHAT; CDR2 reads FQNNGV. For the CDR3, the DNA is TGTGCCAGCAGCTTAGACTGGCAGGGTTCTGGAAACACCATATATTTT. It encodes CASSLDWQGSGNTIYF.

The chain combines TRBV3-1 (or the pseudogene TRBV3-2) with TRBJ2-1, with D perhaps TRBD1 (5 bases). Germline CDR1 reads LGHDT; CDR2 reads YNNKEL (reference sequence). The CDR3 runs 12 residues. The V end was cut by 4 bases, the J end by 9 bases, with 10 bases between. DNA for the CDR3: TGTGCCAGCAGCCTGAAAGGGGTTGAGCAGTTCTTC. This gives the protein CASSLKGVEQFF.

V gene TRBV5-1 combines with J gene TRBJ2-7; 8 bases fit TRBD1. Trimming at V came to 4 bases and at J to 1 base, leaving 10 bases not matched to a gene. This CDR3 comprises 16 residues. Germline CDR1 SGHRS, CDR2 YFSETQ. CDR3 in DNA: TGCGCCAGCAGCCAGGGTGGTGGGACAGGTTCCTACGAGCAGTACTTC. It translates to CASSQGGGTGSYEQYF.

As for this clone: Other DNA sequences in the sample encode the same CDR3. This rearrangement joins TRBV18 to TRBJ2-3, with unresolved D. CDR3 length equals 15 residues. The germline V and J ends were trimmed by 1 base and 0 bases, with 8 bases remaining between them. Germline values: CDR1 KGHSH, CDR2 LQKENI. The CDR3 DNA reads as TGTGCCAGCTCACCACGTCGAGGAAGCACAGATACGCAGTATTTT. Protein product: CASSPRRGSTDTQYF.